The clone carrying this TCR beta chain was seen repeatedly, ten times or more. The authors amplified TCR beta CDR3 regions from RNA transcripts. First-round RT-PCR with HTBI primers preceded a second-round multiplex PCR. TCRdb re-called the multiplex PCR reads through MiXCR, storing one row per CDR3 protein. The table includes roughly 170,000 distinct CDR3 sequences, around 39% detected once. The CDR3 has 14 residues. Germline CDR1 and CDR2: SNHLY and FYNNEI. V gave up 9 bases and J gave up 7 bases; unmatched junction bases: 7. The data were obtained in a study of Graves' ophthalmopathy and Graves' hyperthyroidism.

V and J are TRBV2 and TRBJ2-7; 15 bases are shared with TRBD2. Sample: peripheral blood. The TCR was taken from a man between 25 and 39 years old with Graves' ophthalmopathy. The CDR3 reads CASGLAGGPGEQYF. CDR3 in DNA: TGTGCCAGTGGACTAGCGGGAGGGCCGGGGGAGCAGTACTTC.